These T cell receptor beta chains were read from a single sample in a study of blood T cell repertoires in COVID-19. Clones were sequenced by immunoSEQ multiplex PCR, and TCRdb holds only the in-frame ones, with some missing. The table has 250,000 to 300,000 clones, roughly 91% seen once. The material sequenced was peripheral blood. The source of these receptors is a middle-aged man with acute or convalescent COVID-19. Both conserved end residues are part of each CDR3. D genes are given only for firm matches. Rows give clone size only sometimes, using once, few, many, or a class for an expanded clone.

J gene | V gene | D gene | clone size | CDR3 protein | CDR3 DNA
TRBJ2-2 | TRBV19 | . | . | CASSIEETGELFF | TGTGCCAGTAGTATCGAGGAAACCGGGGAGCTGTTTTTT
TRBJ1-1 | TRBV6-5 | . | few | CASRRIHGENTEAFF | TGTGCCAGCCGGAGGATTCACGGAGAGAACACTGAAGCTTTCTTT
TRBJ2-7 | TRBV7-9 | TRBD2 | few | CASSFSGDPYEQYF | TGTGCCAGCAGCTTCAGCGGGGACCCCTACGAGCAGTACTTC
TRBJ2-1 | TRBV11-3 | TRBD2 | . | CASSLGGLVNEQFF | TGTGCCAGCAGCTTAGGGGGACTAGTCAATGAGCAGTTCTTC
TRBJ1-1 | TRBV5-6 | . | . | CASSLTVNTEAFF | TGTGCCAGCAGCTTGACAGTGAACACTGAAGCTTTCTTT
TRBJ2-4 | TRBV6-5 | TRBD1 | . | CASSRMTGNIQYF | TGTGCCAGCAGTCGAATGACAGGGAACATTCAGTACTTC
TRBJ2-7 | TRBV5-1 | TRBD1 | . | CASSSGTGYEQYF | TGCGCCAGCAGCTCGGGGACAGGCTACGAGCAGTACTTC
TRBJ2-4 | TRBV7-2 | . | few | CASSLAPRSGGAGGNIQYF | TGTGCCAGCAGCTTAGCCCCCCGGTCGGGGGGCGCTGGGGGTAACATTCAGTACTTC
TRBJ1-2 | TRBV21-1 | . | . | CASSYNLGTEGGYTF | TGTGCCAGCAGCTACAACTTAGGGACAGAGGGAGGCTACACCTTC
TRBJ2-2 | TRBV6-6 | TRBD1 | . | CASYAGGTNTGELFF | TGTGCCAGCTACGCAGGGGGCACCAACACCGGGGAGCTGTTTTTT
TRBJ2-7 | TRBV27 | TRBD2 | . | CASSPSSGGAVEQYF | TGTGCCAGCAGTCCGTCTAGCGGGGGGGCGGTTGAGCAGTACTTC
TRBJ1-6 | TRBV7-9 | . | . | CASTTWGDRYSPLHF | TGTGCCAGTACTACCTGGGGAGACAGGTATTCACCCCTCCACTTT
TRBJ1-6 | TRBV11-2 | . | . | CASSLASSSYNSPLHF | TGTGCCAGCAGCTTAGCCTCGAGCTCCTATAATTCACCCCTCCACTTT
TRBJ2-2 | TRBV6-5 | . | . | CASSYIVTGELFF | TGTGCCAGCAGCTACATAGTCACCGGGGAGCTGTTTTTT
TRBJ2-1 | TRBV12-3/TRBV12-4 | . | . | CASSSGHYNEQFF | TGTGCCAGCAGTTCGGGACATTACAATGAGCAGTTCTTC
TRBJ2-1 | TRBV5-1 | TRBD1 | . | CASSPPGQPYNEQFF | TGCGCCAGCAGCCCCCCGGGACAGCCTTACAATGAGCAGTTCTTC
TRBJ1-5 | TRBV24-1 | . | . | CATSDPPKGRDFNQPQHF | TGTGCCACCAGTGACCCCCCTAAAGGCAGGGACTTCAATCAGCCCCAGCATTTT
TRBJ2-3 | TRBV7-2 | . | . | CASSLVPGSTDTQYF | TGTGCCAGCAGCTTAGTCCCAGGGAGCACAGATACGCAGTATTTT
TRBJ1-1 | TRBV4-2 | TRBD1 | . | CASSQDHRGTEAFF | TGTGCCAGCAGCCAAGATCACAGGGGGACTGAAGCTTTCTTT
TRBJ2-3 | TRBV2 | TRBD2 | . | CASSEALRGGTQYF | TGTGCCAGCAGTGAAGCGCTTCGGGGGGGTACGCAGTATTTT
TRBJ1-1 | TRBV2 | . | . | CASKPSSVNTEAFF | TGTGCCAGCAAACCCTCCAGTGTGAACACTGAAGCTTTCTTT
TRBJ1-1 | TRBV20-1 | . | . | CSVTGDTEAFF | TGCAGCGTAACCGGGGACACTGAAGCTTTCTTT
TRBJ2-1 | TRBV3-1/TRBV3-2 | . | . | CASSSPSLLEQFF | TGTGCCAGCAGCTCTCCTAGTCTCCTTGAGCAGTTCTTC
TRBJ1-2 | TRBV15 | TRBD1 | . | CATSSRTGEAYGYTF | TGTGCCACCAGCAGTAGGACAGGGGAGGCCTATGGCTACACCTTC
TRBJ2-1 | TRBV7-8 | . | . | CASSLAPRGAEQFF | TGTGCCAGCAGCTTAGCGCCCAGGGGGGCCGAGCAGTTCTTC
TRBJ1-1 | TRBV15 | . | once | CATSRGYAGGTTEAFF | TGTGCCACCAGCAGGGGCTATGCCGGCGGGACCACTGAAGCTTTCTTT
TRBJ2-1 | TRBV6-6 | TRBD2 | . | CASSYSLGEGENEQFF | TGTGCCAGCAGTTACTCGTTAGGGGAGGGAGAGAATGAGCAGTTCTTC
TRBJ2-7 | TRBV10-3 | . | . | CAISESVASYEQYF | TGTGCCATCAGTGAGTCGGTGGCCTCCTACGAGCAGTACTTC
TRBJ2-2 | TRBV5-1 | . | once | CASVRDTGELFF | TGCGCCAGTGTCAGGGACACCGGGGAGCTGTTTTTT
TRBJ1-2 | TRBV5-1 | TRBD1 | . | CASSRGTEYGYTF | TGCGCCAGCAGCCGAGGGACAGAATATGGCTACACCTTC
TRBJ2-3 | TRBV5-1 | TRBD1 | few | CASSLAGAGGDTQYF | TGCGCCAGCAGCTTGGCCGGGGCAGGGGGAGATACGCAGTATTTT
TRBJ2-3 | TRBV10-1 | TRBD2 | . | CASSGRGGIADTQYF | TGCGCCAGCAGTGGCCGGGGGGGAATCGCAGATACGCAGTATTTT
TRBJ1-6 | TRBV7-2 | TRBD1 | . | CASSLSQGMNSPLHF | TGTGCCAGCAGTCTTTCACAGGGGATGAATTCACCCCTCCACTTT
TRBJ1-1 | TRBV5-6 | . | . | CASSLLGHPNTEAFF | TGTGCCAGCAGCTTGCTTGGGCACCCGAACACTGAAGCTTTCTTT
TRBJ2-7 | TRBV7-9 | . | few | CASSTGYRYEQYF | TGTGCCAGCAGCACGGGATACCGCTACGAGCAGTACTTC
TRBJ1-1 | TRBV10-3 | . | . | CAITNGNTEAFF | TGTGCCATCACCAACGGGAACACTGAAGCTTTCTTT
TRBJ2-1 | TRBV5-6 | . | few | CASSRMGRSPYNEQFF | TGTGCCAGCAGCCGCATGGGGCGGAGTCCCTACAATGAGCAGTTCTTC
TRBJ1-1 | TRBV18 | . | . | CASSPPEGLGTEAFF | TGTGCCAGCTCACCACCGGAGGGGCTGGGCACTGAAGCTTTCTTT
TRBJ1-1 | TRBV6-2/TRBV6-3 | . | . | CASGPKLPRGTEAFF | TGTGCCAGCGGCCCGAAACTACCGCGGGGCACTGAAGCTTTCTTT
TRBJ2-2 | TRBV4-1 | TRBD2 | . | CASSQGGSGGPNTGELFF | TGCGCCAGCAGCCAAGGAGGTAGCGGGGGCCCGAACACCGGGGAGCTGTTTTTT
TRBJ2-6 | TRBV9 | TRBD1 | . | CASSVGLGTGSSGANVLTF | TGTGCCAGCAGCGTAGGTTTGGGGACAGGGTCGTCTGGGGCCAACGTCCTGACTTTC
TRBJ1-1 | TRBV19 | TRBD1 | . | CASSPGTDLTEAFF | TGTGCCAGTAGTCCTGGGACAGATTTGACTGAAGCTTTCTTT
TRBJ2-1 | TRBV5-1 | . | . | CASSLELPRNEQFF | TGCGCCAGCAGCTTGGAACTACCGCGGAATGAGCAGTTCTTC
TRBJ1-2 | TRBV11-2 | TRBD1 | . | CASSPREGARGYTF | TGTGCCAGCAGCCCCCGTGAGGGGGCGAGGGGCTACACCTTC
TRBJ1-1 | TRBV20-1 | . | . | CSARAGDGAFF | TGCAGTGCTAGAGCAGGGGACGGAGCTTTCTTT
TRBJ1-4 | TRBV5-1 | TRBD1 | few | CASSLGQGITNEKLFF | TGCGCCAGCAGCCTCGGACAGGGAATAACTAATGAAAAACTGTTTTTT
TRBJ2-5 | TRBV2 | . | . | CASSENGETQYF | TGTGCCAGCAGTGAAAACGGGGAGACCCAGTACTTC
TRBJ1-1 | TRBV20-1 | TRBD1 | . | CSASPGTGGTEAFF | TGCAGTGCTAGTCCCGGGACAGGGGGCACTGAAGCTTTCTTT
TRBJ1-5 | TRBV19 | . | . | CASSIYRAGNQPQHF | TGTGCCAGTAGTATTTACAGGGCCGGAAATCAGCCCCAGCATTTT
TRBJ2-1 | TRBV9 | TRBD2 | . | CASSVSGGAIYEQFF | TGTGCCAGCAGCGTAAGCGGGGGAGCTATCTATGAGCAGTTCTTC
TRBJ1-1 | TRBV5-4 | TRBD1 | few | CASSLQGVNTEAFF | TGTGCCAGCAGCTTACAGGGGGTGAACACTGAAGCTTTCTTT
TRBJ2-1 | TRBV3-1/TRBV3-2 | TRBD1 | . | CASRATGGSYNEQFF | TGTGCCAGCAGGGCTACAGGGGGCAGCTACAATGAGCAGTTCTTC
TRBJ2-7 | TRBV18 | . | . | CASSQGGQYDEQYF | TGTGCCAGCTCTCAGGGGGGACAGTACGACGAGCAGTACTTC